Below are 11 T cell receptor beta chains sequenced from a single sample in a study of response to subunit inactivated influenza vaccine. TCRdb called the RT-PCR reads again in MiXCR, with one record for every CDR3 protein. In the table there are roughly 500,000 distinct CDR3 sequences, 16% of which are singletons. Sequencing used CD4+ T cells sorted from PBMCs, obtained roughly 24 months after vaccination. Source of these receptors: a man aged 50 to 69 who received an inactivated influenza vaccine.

The CDR3, as DNA: TGTGCCAGCGAAGCGGGGGGCCATTACAATGAGCAGTTCTTC. Translation gives CASEAGGHYNEQFF. The chain is built from TRBV28 and TRBJ2-1, with 9 bases fitting TRBD2. This CDR3 contains 14 residues. Germline V gives CDR1 MDHEN, CDR2 SYDVKM. The J segment lost 4 bases and the V segment lost 8 bases, leaving 6 bases of the junction unmatched.

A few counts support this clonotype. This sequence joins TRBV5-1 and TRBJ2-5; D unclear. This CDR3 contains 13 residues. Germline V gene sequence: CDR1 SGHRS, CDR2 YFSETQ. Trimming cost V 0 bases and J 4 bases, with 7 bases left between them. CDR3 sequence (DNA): TGCGCCAGCAGCTTGGAAGGGTTAGAGACCCAGTACTTC. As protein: CASSLEGLETQYF.

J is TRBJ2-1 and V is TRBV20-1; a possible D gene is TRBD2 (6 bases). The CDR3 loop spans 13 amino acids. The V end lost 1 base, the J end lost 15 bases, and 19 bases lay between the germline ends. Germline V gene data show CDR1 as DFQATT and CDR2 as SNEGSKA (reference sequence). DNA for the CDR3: TGCAGTGCTAGAGTAGCTGAGGTAGTGGGAGGGTTCTTC. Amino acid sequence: CSARVAEVVGGFF.

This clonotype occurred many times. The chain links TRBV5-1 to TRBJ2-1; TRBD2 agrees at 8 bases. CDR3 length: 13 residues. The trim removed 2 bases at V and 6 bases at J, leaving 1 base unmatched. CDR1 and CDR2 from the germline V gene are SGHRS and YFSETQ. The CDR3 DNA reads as TGCGCCAGCAGCTTAGGGACTAGCAATGAGCAGTTCTTC. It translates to CASSLGTSNEQFF.

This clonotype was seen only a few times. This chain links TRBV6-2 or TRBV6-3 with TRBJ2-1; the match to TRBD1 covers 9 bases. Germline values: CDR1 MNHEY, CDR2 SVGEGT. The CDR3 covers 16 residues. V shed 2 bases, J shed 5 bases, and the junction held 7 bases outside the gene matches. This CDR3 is CASSYRQGDTHNEQFF. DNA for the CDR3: TGTGCCAGCAGTTACCGACAGGGGGACACACACAATGAGCAGTTCTTC.

CDR3 sequence (DNA): TGTGCCACAGGAAGCGGACGAAAGGAGCAGTACTTC. It yields the protein CATGSGRKEQYF. The genes are TRBV6-1 and TRBJ2-7, with a weak D call TRBD2 (5 bases). Trimming removed 10 bases at V and 7 bases at J, with 17 bases between. This CDR3 comprises 12 residues. Germline CDR1 is MNHNS and CDR2 is SASEGT.

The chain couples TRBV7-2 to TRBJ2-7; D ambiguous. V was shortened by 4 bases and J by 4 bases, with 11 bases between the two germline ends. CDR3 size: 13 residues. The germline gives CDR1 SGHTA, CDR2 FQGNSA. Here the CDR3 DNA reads TGTGCCAGCAGCTCTTCAGCCACGTACGAGCAGTACTTC. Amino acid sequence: CASSSSATYEQYF. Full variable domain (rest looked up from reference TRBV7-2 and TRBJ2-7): GAGVSQSPSNKVTEKGKDVELRCDPISGHTALYWYRQSLGQGLEFLIYFQGNSAPDKSGLPSDRFSAERTGGSVSTLTIQRTQQEDSAVYLCASSSSATYEQYFGPGTRLTVT.

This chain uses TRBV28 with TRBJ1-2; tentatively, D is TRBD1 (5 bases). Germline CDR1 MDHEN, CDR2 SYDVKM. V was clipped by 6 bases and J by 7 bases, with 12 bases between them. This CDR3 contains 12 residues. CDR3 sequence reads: CASSPPGAGYTF. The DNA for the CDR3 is TGTGCCAGCAGCCCCCCCGGGGCTGGCTACACCTTC.

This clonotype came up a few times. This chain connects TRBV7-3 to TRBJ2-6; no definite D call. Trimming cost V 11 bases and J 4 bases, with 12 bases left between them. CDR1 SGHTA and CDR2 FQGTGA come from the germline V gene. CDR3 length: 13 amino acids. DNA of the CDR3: TGTGCCCCGTTAGTAGCAGGGGCCAACGTCCTGACTTTC. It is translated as CAPLVAGANVLTF.

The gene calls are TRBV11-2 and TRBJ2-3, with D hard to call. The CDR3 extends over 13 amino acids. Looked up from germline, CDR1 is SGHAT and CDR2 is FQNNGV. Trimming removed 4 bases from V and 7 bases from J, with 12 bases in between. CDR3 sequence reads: CASSSGPANTQYF. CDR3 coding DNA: TGTGCCAGCAGCTCTGGCCCCGCGAATACGCAGTATTTT.

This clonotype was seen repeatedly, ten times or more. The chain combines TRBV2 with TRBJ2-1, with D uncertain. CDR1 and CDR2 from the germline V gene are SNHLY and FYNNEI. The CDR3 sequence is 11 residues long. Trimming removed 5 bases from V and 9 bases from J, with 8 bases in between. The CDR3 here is CASSFDGEQFF. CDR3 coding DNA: TGTGCCAGCAGTTTCGACGGTGAGCAGTTCTTC.